Reported below is one TCR beta chain. The data originate from a study of CD8 T cells in Susac syndrome. Random hexamers primed reverse transcription of about 0.45 to 1 ug RNA. TCR beta CDR3 was amplified by immunoSEQ covering 54 Vbeta and 13 Jbeta. TCRdb reanalysed the immunoSEQ multiplex PCR reads using MiXCR and keeps one entry per CDR3 protein. The data contain around 170,000 distinct CDR3 sequences, roughly 95% of them singletons. The specimen sequenced was CD4+ T cells from PBMCs. The origin of this receptor is a human donor with Susac syndrome.

CDR3 loop: CASSPGPEREKLFF. CDR3 DNA: TGTGCCAGCAGTCCTGGGCCCGAAAGGGAAAAACTGTTTTTT. The chain combines TRBV27 with TRBJ1-4; D is ambiguous. Germline values: CDR1 MNHEY, CDR2 SMNVEV (reference sequence). The CDR3 is 14 residues long. V lost 5 bases and J 8 bases, leaving 15 bases between the germline ends. Complete variable domain (other parts from reference TRBV27 and TRBJ1-4): EAQVTQNPRYLITVTGKKLTVTCSQNMNHEYMSWYRQDPGLGLRQIYYSMNVEVTDKGDVPEGYKVSRKEKRNFPLILESPSPNQTSLYFCASSPGPEREKLFFGSGTQLSVL.